Only a few counts were recorded for the clone carrying this TCR beta chain. Its antigen is as yet unknown. Unique molecular identifiers were built into the TCRbeta library. TCRdb processed the PCR reads anew with MiXCR; each CDR3 protein has one entry. The sample carries about a million distinct CDR3 sequences, 25% to 35% recorded once. These data originate in a study of T-cell reconstitution after alpha-beta-depleted transplantation in children. Study conclusions and caveats: Surviving recipient T cells and thymic progenitors underlay high day-60 TCRbeta diversity in some patients. Newly produced T cells mostly accounted for T-cell counts and diversity one year post-transplant. About two months after transplant, alpha-beta T cells reportedly came from several hundred expanded graft clones.

Germline CDR1 is MGHDK and CDR2 is SYGVNS. The CDR3 runs to 16 residues. V was trimmed by 0 bases and J by 5 bases, leaving 16 bases between them. This TCR derives from a boy younger than two who had a stem cell transplant for SCID, so the T cells may come from the graft donor. The rearrangement links TRBV25-1 to TRBJ1-1, with D possibly being TRBD1 (6 bases). The sequencing here drew on PBMCs, mostly from graft donor cells, taken 360 days after TCRalphabeta/CD19-depleted stem cell transplant. CDR3 nucleotides: TGTGCCAGCAGTGAATATGGGGGCGGGAAAGGGACTGAAGCTTTCTTT. Its protein is CASSEYGGGKGTEAFF.